This T cell receptor beta chain derives from a study of T-cell memory formation after mild COVID-19. TCRalpha and TCRbeta libraries used 5'RACE with constant-segment primers and UMIs. TCRdb passed the 5' RACE reads through MiXCR, listing each CDR3 protein once. The table has fewer than 15,000 distinct CDR3 sequences, about 11% seen once. This clonotype has at least ten counts. This receptor was identified in an adult woman who had mild COVID-19 (a few samples of this study predate the infection). Cell type and time point are not known. Sequenced input: PBMCs or a T cell subset sorted from them (not recorded which).

The CDR3 DNA sequence: TGTGCCAGCAGCTTAATCTTGGGCTCTGAGTACTTC. It yields the protein CASSLILGSEYF. This sequence joins TRBV7-9 and TRBJ2-7, with D unresolved. This CDR3 region has 12 residues. Deletions cut 2 bases from V and 11 bases from J, with 13 bases between. Germline values: CDR1 SEHNR, CDR2 FQNEAQ (reference sequence).